Here is one T cell receptor (beta chain) with its context. Only in-frame clones appear in the TCRdb table, and some are missing; sequencing was by immunoSEQ multiplex PCR. The repertoire holds 120,000 to 150,000 clones, with around 77% as singletons. Germline loops: CDR1 SEHNR, CDR2 FQNEAQ (reference sequence). There are 16 residues in the CDR3. The V and J ends lost 2 bases and 3 bases, in that order; junction bases with no gene match: 6. These data are taken from a study of blood T cell repertoires in COVID-19. The chain uses TRBV7-9 and TRBJ2-3; 9 positions agree with TRBD1. The sequencing sample was made of peripheral blood. The sequence was collected from a man aged 50 to 59 with active or convalescent COVID-19. The CDR3 loop reads CASSLSEGQGTDTQYF. The CDR3 coding sequence is TGTGCCAGCAGCTTAAGCGAGGGACAGGGAACAGATACGCAGTATTTT. The full variable domain, completed using reference TRBV7-9 and TRBJ2-3, is DTGVSQNPRHKITKRGQNVTFRCDPISEHNRLYWYRQTLGQGPEFLTYFQNEAQLEKSRLLSDRFSAERPKGSFSTLEIQRTEQGDSAMYLCASSLSEGQGTDTQYFGPGTRLTVL.